Each of the 6 T cell receptor beta chains below was sequenced from the same sample in a study of blood T cell repertoires in COVID-19 (dated by TCRdb to about 2020). Libraries were made using the immunoSEQ multiplex PCR assay. TCRdb mirrors the immuneACCESS table, restricted to in-frame sequences. Some clones are absent from its copies; in checked studies, under half trace to an unresolved V gene, and the reason for the others is unknown. The sample yields some 11,000 clones; around 90% were counted once. The ten largest clones capture 3.5% to 6% of the sample. The specimen was peripheral blood. Receptors originate from a human donor in a cohort sampled during active COVID-19.

The chain links TRBV6-5 to TRBJ2-7; D gene unclear. Trimming took 5 bases from V and 7 from J, leaving 15 bases between them. The CDR3 extends over 13 amino acids. CDR1 is MNHEY and CDR2 is SVGAGI in the germline V gene. CDR3 sequence reads: CASSPNRVREQYF. CDR3 coding DNA: TGTGCCAGCAGTCCGAATCGGGTGAGGGAGCAGTACTTC.

The rearrangement uses TRBV7-8 and TRBJ2-7, with 10 positions matching TRBD1. There are 16 residues in the CDR3. CDR1 is SGHVS, CDR2 FQNEAQ, per germline. The J segment lost 10 bases and the V segment lost 5 bases, leaving 17 bases of the junction unmatched. The CDR3 spells CASSGPTGGVGGGQYF. The CDR3 region has the DNA TGTGCCAGCAGCGGCCCGACAGGGGGCGTCGGCGGGGGACAGTACTTC.

The chain has TRBV7-2 and TRBJ2-7; perhaps TRBD1 as D (7 bases). The germline V gene encodes CDR1 SGHTA and CDR2 FQGNSA. V gave up 7 bases and J gave up 7 bases, with 17 bases separating them. The CDR3 sequence is 13 residues long. DNA of the CDR3: TGTGCCAGCACCCGCGAACAGGGGAGGGAGCAGTACTTC. Amino acid sequence: CASTREQGREQYF. Using reference TRBV7-2 and TRBJ2-7 for the parts outside the CDR3, the full variable domain is GAGVSQSPSNKVTEKGKDVELRCDPISGHTALYWYRQSLGQGLEFLIYFQGNSAPDKSGLPSDRFSAERTGGSVSTLTIQRTQQEDSAVYLCASTREQGREQYFGPGTRLTVT.

This sequence joins TRBV30 and TRBJ2-6; D remains unclear. The V end was cut by 6 bases, the J end by 1 base, with 10 bases between. The CDR3 totals 14 residues. In germline, CDR1 is GTSNPN, CDR2 SVGIG (reference sequence). CDR3 loop: CACPPGSGANVLTF. CDR3 nucleotide sequence: TGTGCCTGTCCCCCAGGTTCTGGGGCCAACGTCCTGACTTTC.

The CDR3 is CASSHSGEKLFF. The CDR3 bases are TGTGCCAGCAGCCACAGCGGTGAAAAACTGTTTTTT. V usage is TRBV2 and J usage is TRBJ1-4; D gene ambiguous. Germline V CDR1 and CDR2: SNHLY, FYNNEI. The CDR3 contains 12 residues. V gave up 6 bases and J gave up 7 bases, with 9 bases separating them.

This clone was seen a handful of times. The rearrangement links TRBV9 to TRBJ2-1; TRBD1 agrees at 8 bases. V shed 4 bases, J shed 0 bases, and the junction held 12 bases outside the gene matches. CDR1 is SGDLS and CDR2 is YYNGEE in the germline V gene. CDR3 length equals 18 residues. The CDR3 sequence: CASSLGAGGFSSYNEQFF. The DNA of the CDR3 is TGTGCCAGCAGCCTTGGGGCAGGGGGCTTTAGCTCCTACAATGAGCAGTTCTTC.